This TCR beta chain was obtained from a study of T cell changes during pregnancy in multiple sclerosis (dated by TCRdb to 2018 to 2020). As for the study more broadly: Changes in the T cell repertoire over the course of pregnancy were examined in this study in women with multiple sclerosis.

Note on this clone: Its antigen specificity is not known. No quality values exist for individual bases; no much larger clone is one base distant.

Library construction relied on the immunoSEQ multiplex PCR assay. TCRdb took this table from immuneACCESS and kept in-frame rearrangements with V and J called. Such tables lack part of the clones; where checked against another copy, unresolved V genes explain under half of the gap, and the rest is unexplained. The sample has around 100,000 clones on record, roughly 92% of them singletons. Of the sample, more than 0.85% is held by the ten largest clones. The source of this sequence is a female donor with multiple sclerosis, enrolled in a pregnancy study. The material was peripheral blood, obtained after pregnancy.

In nucleotides, the sequence is TGTGCCAGCAGCGTAGGTGTGACAGACTACGAGCAGTACTTC. Its protein reads: CASSVGVTDYEQYF. The chain is encoded by TRBV9 joined to TRBJ2-7, with TRBD1 perhaps the D gene, on 5 matching bases. Cut back by 0 bases and 3 bases, the V and J ends lie 10 bases apart. Looking up the germline V gene yields CDR1 SGDLS and CDR2 YYNGEE. Its CDR3 holds 14 amino acids, cysteine through phenylalanine. Only the CDR3 region is kept as DNA, spanning 42 bases read in frame from base 1.